The source of this T cell receptor (beta chain) is a study of blood T cells in healthy people across ages. Broader study findings: The recorded TCR beta diversity per million T cells decreased in a roughly linear manner with age.

The CDR3 runs 10 residues. Germline lookup yields CDR1 SNHLY and CDR2 FYNNEI. The use of a sample-barcoded 5' primer and a J-beta primer mix characterized a second PCR of about 6 to 11 cycles. TCRdb independently ran MiXCR on the 5' RACE reads; one entry per CDR3 protein. The sample carries 500,000 to 600,000 distinct CDR3 sequences, 27% recorded once. Concerning this clonotype: The target antigen is unknown. The germline gene is not matched at one end of the junction; a read error may be the cause.

V is TRBV2 and J is TRBJ2-5, with unresolved D. This clonotype was obtained from a woman in her 70s in good health. The sample taken for sequencing was blood. The CDR3, as DNA: TGTGCCGGCAGTGAGAGGACCCAGTACTTC. It codes for CAGSERTQYF. Full variable domain (rest looked up from reference TRBV2 and TRBJ2-5): EPEVTQTPSHQVTQMGQEVILRCVPISNHLYFYWYRQILGQKVEFLVSFYNNEISEKSEIFDDQFSVERPDGSNFTLKIRSTKLEDSAMYFCAGSERTQYFGPGTRLLVL.